The clone carrying this T cell receptor beta chain has a handful of counts. This sample was included in a study of blood T cell repertoires in COVID-19. For the study at large: Researchers got acute and convalescent COVID-19 samples from the United States, Italy and Spain. From T cells, B-cell-depleted T cells, or PBMCs came the material, which was cDNA or gDNA.

In the authors' methods: Amplification of reference gene primers was used by the study to estimate nucleated cell counts. Clones were sequenced by immunoSEQ multiplex PCR, and TCRdb holds only the in-frame ones, with some missing. V, J and clone size are those of that table, while D and trimming were read from the DNA. The data hold approximately 90,000 clones, with about 80% observed a single time. CDR1 and CDR2 from the germline V gene are KGHDR and SFDVKD. This CDR3 region has 14 residues. The V gene end was trimmed by 4 bases and the J gene end by 5 bases; junction bases not matched to a gene: 3.

J is TRBJ2-2 and V is TRBV24-1; TRBD1 aligns across 7 bases. The sequence came from a woman aged 80 or over with acute or convalescent COVID-19. The sample was peripheral blood. This CDR3 reads CATSERGRTGELFF. In DNA, the CDR3 is TGTGCCACCAGTGAGAGGGGGCGGACCGGGGAGCTGTTTTTT.